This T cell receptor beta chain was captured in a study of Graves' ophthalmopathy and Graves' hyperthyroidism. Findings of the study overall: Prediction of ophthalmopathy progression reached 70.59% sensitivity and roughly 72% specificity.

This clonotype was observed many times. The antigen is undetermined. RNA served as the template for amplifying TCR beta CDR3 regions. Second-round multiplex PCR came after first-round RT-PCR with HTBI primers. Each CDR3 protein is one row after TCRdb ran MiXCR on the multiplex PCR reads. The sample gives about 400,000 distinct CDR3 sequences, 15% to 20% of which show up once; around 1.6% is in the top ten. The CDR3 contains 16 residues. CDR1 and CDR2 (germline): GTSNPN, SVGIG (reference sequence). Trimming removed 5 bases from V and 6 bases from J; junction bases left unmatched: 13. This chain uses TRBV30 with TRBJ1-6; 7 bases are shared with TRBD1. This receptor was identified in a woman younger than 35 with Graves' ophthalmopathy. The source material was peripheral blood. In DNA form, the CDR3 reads TGTGCCTGGGGCGGTACCGGGACAGCGCGTAATTCACCCCTCCACTTT. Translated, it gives CAWGGTGTARNSPLHF.